These 16 T cell receptor beta chains were sequenced from one sample in a study of CD8 T cells in ankylosing spondylitis. MiXCR, run by TCRdb on the 5' RACE reads, gives a single entry per CDR3 protein. This table holds about 160,000 distinct CDR3 sequences, more than 40% found once. Sequenced sample: synovial fluid, either unsorted or a sorted T cell fraction (not recorded which). Source of these receptors: a male donor with ankylosing spondylitis.

This clonotype showed up just a few times. The genes are TRBV5-1 and TRBJ1-2; D is undetermined. Germline loops: CDR1 SGHRS, CDR2 YFSETQ. This CDR3 has 14 residues. Trimming cost V 7 bases and J 8 bases, with 21 bases left between them. The chain's CDR3 is CASGTRLDGGGYTF. The CDR3 DNA follows: TGCGCCAGCGGAACTAGGTTAGATGGCGGAGGCTACACCTTC.

The rearrangement uses TRBV25-1 and TRBJ2-3; D possibly corresponds to TRBD1 (6 bases). The V and J ends lost 1 base and 4 bases respectively, with 15 bases between them. Germline V CDR1 and CDR2: MGHDK, SYGVNS. The CDR3 consists of 16 residues. The DNA of the CDR3 is TGTGCCAGCAGTGAATGGGTCGTGGGGGCGGCAGATACGCAGTATTTT. Encoded protein: CASSEWVVGAADTQYF. The entire variable domain, with the rest obtained from reference TRBV25-1 and TRBJ2-3, is as follows: EADIYQTPRYLVIGTGKKITLECSQTMGHDKMYWYQQDPGMELHLIHYSYGVNSTEKGDLSSESTVSRIRTEHFPLTLESARPSHTSQYLCASSEWVVGAADTQYFGPGTRLTVL.

The chain uses TRBV5-1 and TRBJ2-5; no firm D call. The CDR3 sequence is 14 residues long. Germline CDR1 reads SGHRS; CDR2 reads YFSETQ. The ends were cut back, 0 bases at V and 0 bases at J, with 6 bases in the middle. The CDR3 region is CASSLEPYQETQYF. The CDR3 nucleotides are TGCGCCAGCAGCTTGGAACCGTACCAAGAGACCCAGTACTTC.

J is TRBJ1-5 and V is TRBV4-1; D is undetermined. CDR1 MGHRA and CDR2 YSYEKL come from the germline V gene. Trimming took 3 bases from V and 7 from J, leaving 16 bases between them. CDR3 size: 15 residues. The chain's CDR3 is CASSQAPRGIQPQHF. In DNA, the CDR3 is TGCGCCAGCAGCCAGGCCCCTAGAGGTATCCAGCCCCAGCATTTT.

The chain combines TRBV15 with TRBJ2-3; tentatively, D is TRBD2 (6 bases). The CDR3 runs to 19 residues. Looked up from germline, CDR1 is LNHNV and CDR2 is YYDKDF (reference sequence). The germline V and J ends were trimmed by 2 bases and 0 bases, with 21 bases remaining between them. The CDR3 DNA reads as TGTGCCACCAGCAGACGGGGGTATTGGACACCATTAAGCACAGATACGCAGTATTTT. It yields the protein CATSRRGYWTPLSTDTQYF.

There are a few counts of this clonotype. The rearrangement joins TRBV9 to TRBJ2-5; no firm D call. The CDR3 has 16 residues. CDR1 and CDR2 from the germline V gene are SGDLS and YYNGEE. The germline V and J ends were trimmed by 0 bases and 0 bases, with 12 bases remaining between them. The CDR3: CASSVDPHPHQETQYF. Here the CDR3 DNA reads TGTGCCAGCAGCGTAGACCCCCACCCTCACCAAGAGACCCAGTACTTC.

This clonotype was seen once. The chain is built from TRBV12-3 or TRBV12-4 and TRBJ2-7; D is ambiguous. CDR3 length: 13 residues. The ends were cut back, 6 bases at V and 2 bases at J, with 11 bases in the middle. In DNA form, the CDR3 reads TGTGCCAGCAGCCGTCAAGAGGCCTACGAGCAGTACTTC. It codes for CASSRQEAYEQYF.

This clonotype was picked up one time. V and J are TRBV10-3 and TRBJ2-6; D is unclear. CDR3 size: 16 residues. Germline CDR1 and CDR2: ENHRY and SYGVKD. Trimming took 2 bases from V and 1 from J, leaving 9 bases between them. The CDR3 here is CAISEKRKSGANVLTF. DNA for the CDR3: TGTGCCATCAGTGAGAAGCGTAAATCTGGGGCCAACGTCCTGACTTTC.

J is TRBJ2-1 and V is TRBV12-3 or TRBV12-4; the match to TRBD1 covers 7 bases. V was pared by 5 bases and J by 4 bases, with 2 bases of the junction left unmatched. CDR3 length: 13 residues. The CDR3 sequence is CASSRGQYNEQFF. CDR3 DNA: TGTGCCAGCAGTCGGGGACAGTACAATGAGCAGTTCTTC.

This chain links TRBV28 with TRBJ2-1, with D maybe TRBD1 (6 bases). CDR1 is MDHEN, CDR2 SYDVKM, per germline. The CDR3 is made up of 15 amino acids. With 5 bases removed from V and 8 bases from J, the gap between germline ends came to 19 bases. The CDR3 DNA follows: TGTGCCAGCAGTCCGTGGAAGGACAGTTTCGATGAGCAGTTCTTC. Its protein is CASSPWKDSFDEQFF.

This clonotype was found many times. The chain has TRBV24-1 and TRBJ2-2; a weak D match, TRBD2 (7 bases). CDR1 and CDR2 from the germline V gene are KGHDR and SFDVKD. Trimming stripped 4 bases from V and 5 bases from J, with 16 bases between. This CDR3 region has 16 residues. The CDR3 nucleotides are TGTGCCACCAGTGACCGATGGGAGGGGGAGACCGGGGAGCTGTTTTTT. It encodes CATSDRWEGETGELFF.

The rearrangement uses TRBV12-3 or TRBV12-4 and TRBJ2-1, with 8 bases aligning to TRBD1. The junction had 3 bases not matched to a gene; V was cut back by 1 base and J by 4 bases. CDR3 length: 15 residues. The chain's CDR3 is CASSLGTGRYNEQFF. CDR3 nucleotides: TGTGCCAGCAGTTTAGGGACAGGGCGATACAATGAGCAGTTCTTC.

The rearrangement uses TRBV5-1 and TRBJ1-5; D is undetermined. CDR3 length: 15 amino acids. Germline V gives CDR1 SGHRS, CDR2 YFSETQ. The V end lost 3 bases, the J end lost 0 bases, and 10 bases lay between the germline ends. CDR3 sequence: CASSSDGLSNQPQHF. CDR3 sequence (DNA): TGCGCCAGCAGCTCGGACGGCCTTAGCAATCAGCCCCAGCATTTT.

The chain couples TRBV5-5 to TRBJ2-7; 10 bases align to TRBD1. There are 15 residues in the CDR3. Germline V gene data show CDR1 as SGHKS and CDR2 as YYEKEE (reference sequence). After removal of 4 bases from V and 0 bases from J, the junction contained 4 bases not matched to a gene. The CDR3 here is CASSIGTGASYEQYF. The CDR3 bases are TGTGCCAGCAGCATCGGGACAGGGGCCTCCTACGAGCAGTACTTC.

This chain connects TRBV12-3 or TRBV12-4 to TRBJ2-7; D is unresolved. V shed 5 bases and J shed 0 bases, with 20 bases lying between them. This CDR3 spans 17 amino acids. CDR3 nucleotide sequence: TGTGCCAGCAGTCTAGGATGGTCCGCGGCTACCTCCTACGAGCAGTACTTC. Translation: CASSLGWSAATSYEQYF.

This rearrangement joins TRBV5-1 to TRBJ2-2, with 9 bases fitting TRBD1. The V gene end was trimmed by 4 bases and the J gene end by 3 bases; junction bases not matched to a gene: 4. The CDR3 has 15 amino acids. In germline, CDR1 is SGHRS, CDR2 YFSETQ. The CDR3 coding sequence is TGCGCCAGCAGCCCGGGACAGGGAGACACCGGGGAGCTGTTTTTT. Amino acids: CASSPGQGDTGELFF. Combining the CDR3 with reference TRBV5-1 and TRBJ2-2 gives the whole variable domain KAGVTQTPRYLIKTRGQQVTLSCSPISGHRSVSWYQQTPGQGLQFLFEYFSETQRNKGNFPGRFSGRQFSNSRSEMNVSTLELGDSALYLCASSPGQGDTGELFFGEGSRLTVL.